Described below is a single T cell receptor (beta chain) sequence and its context. TCRdb's copy holds only in-frame clones and misses some; the assay was immunoSEQ multiplex PCR. This table has around 1,900,000 clones, around 93% appearing once. Terminally differentiated effector memory CD45RA+ cells were left out of the naive CD8 fraction, which was CD45RO-negative and positively selected for CCR7. The data were taken from a study of shared clonotypes between healthy human individuals. The J segment lost 7 bases and the V segment lost 10 bases, leaving 19 bases of the junction unmatched. Germline values: CDR1 SGHAT, CDR2 FQNNGV. This CDR3 is built from 16 residues.

Sequenced sample: naive CD8+ T cells from PBMCs. The chain recombines TRBV11-2 with TRBJ2-1; 7 nucleotides align to TRBD2. The receptor was isolated from a man between 18 and 29 years old in good health. Some clones in this sample may be carry-over from other donors' samples. The CDR3 spells CATMQGGRGVANEQFF. In DNA form, the CDR3 reads TGTGCCACCATGCAGGGAGGGAGGGGAGTCGCTAATGAGCAGTTCTTC. The complete variable domain, with remaining parts taken from reference TRBV11-2 and TRBJ2-1, reads EAGVAQSPRYKIIEKRQSVAFWCNPISGHATLYWYQQILGQGPKLLIQFQNNGVVDDSQLPKDRFSAERLKGVDSTLKIQPAKLEDSAVYLCATMQGGRGVANEQFFGPGTRLTVL.